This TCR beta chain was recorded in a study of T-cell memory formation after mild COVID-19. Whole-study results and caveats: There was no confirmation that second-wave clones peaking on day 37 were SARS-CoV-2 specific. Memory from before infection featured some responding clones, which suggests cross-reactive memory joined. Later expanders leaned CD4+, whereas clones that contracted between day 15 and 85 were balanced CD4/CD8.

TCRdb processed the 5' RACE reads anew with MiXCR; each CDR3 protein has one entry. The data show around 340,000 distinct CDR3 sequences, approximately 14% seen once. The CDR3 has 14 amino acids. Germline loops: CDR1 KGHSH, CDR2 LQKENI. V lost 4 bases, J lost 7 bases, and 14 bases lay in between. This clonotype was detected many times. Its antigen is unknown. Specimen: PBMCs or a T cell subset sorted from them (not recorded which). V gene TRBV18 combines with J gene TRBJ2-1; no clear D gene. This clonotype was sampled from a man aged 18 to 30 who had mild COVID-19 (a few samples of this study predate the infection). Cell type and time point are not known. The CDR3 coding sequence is TGTGCCAGCTCACAATCGACTTCCGGGAATGAGCAGTTCTTC. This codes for CASSQSTSGNEQFF.